These T cell receptor beta chains were read from a single sample in a study of cytomegalovirus exposure and HLA in healthy donors. TCRdb's table, derived via immunoSEQ multiplex PCR, lists solely in-frame clones and lacks some. The table has roughly 200,000 clones, less than 80% seen once. The sequenced material came from PBMCs. These receptors all stem from a woman in her twenties or thirties in good health and CMV-seropositive. The CDR3 runs from the conserved cysteine through the conserved F or W. Fields, in order: clone size, D gene, V gene, J gene, CDR3 protein, CDR3 DNA. A D gene is named only where the DNA matches it firmly. The size field is filled for only some rows; it gives once, few, many or a size class.

size: .
D: TRBD2
V: TRBV5-1
J: TRBJ2-1
CDR3: CASRLAGSYNEQFF
DNA: TGCGCCAGCAGATTAGCGGGATCCTACAATGAGCAGTTCTTC

size: .
D: .
V: TRBV4-3
J: TRBJ2-7
CDR3: CASSHELTASYEQYF
DNA: TGCGCCAGCAGCCACGAATTGACAGCGTCCTACGAGCAGTACTTC

size: .
D: .
V: TRBV4-1
J: TRBJ1-2
CDR3: CASSQEGGGWGHYGYTF
DNA: TGCGCCAGCAGCCAAGAGGGGGGGGGCTGGGGGCACTATGGCTACACCTTC

size: .
D: TRBD2
V: TRBV30
J: TRBJ2-1
CDR3: CALETSGSYNEQFF
DNA: TGTGCCTTGGAAACTAGCGGGAGTTACAATGAGCAGTTCTTC

size: once
D: .
V: TRBV16
J: TRBJ1-1
CDR3: CASSHPDSTEAFF
DNA: TGTGCCAGCAGCCACCCAGACAGTACAGAAGCTTTCTTT

size: .
D: TRBD2
V: TRBV18
J: TRBJ2-7
CDR3: CASSPAGEGTYEQYF
DNA: TGTGCCAGCTCACCCGCGGGGGAGGGGACCTACGAGCAGTACTTC

size: .
D: .
V: TRBV27
J: TRBJ2-7
CDR3: CASSPGFYYEQYF
DNA: TGTGCCAGCAGTCCAGGATTTTACTACGAGCAGTACTTC

size: .
D: TRBD2
V: TRBV7-9
J: TRBJ2-7
CDR3: CASSGTSRGEQYF
DNA: TGTGCCAGCAGCGGGACTAGCCGAGGGGAGCAGTACTTC

size: .
D: .
V: TRBV4-3
J: TRBJ2-5
CDR3: CASSQGTPHLETQYF
DNA: TGCGCCAGCAGCCAAGGGACACCCCATCTGGAGACCCAGTACTTC

size: few
D: .
V: TRBV2
J: TRBJ2-3
CDR3: CASSEDSTQYF
DNA: TGTGCCAGCAGTGAAGATAGTACGCAGTATTTT

size: few
D: .
V: TRBV5-4
J: TRBJ1-5
CDR3: CASSLGGSQPQHF
DNA: TGTGCCAGCAGCTTGGGAGGGTCCCAGCCCCAGCATTTT

size: .
D: TRBD2
V: TRBV14
J: TRBJ2-1
CDR3: CASRRLAGDEQFF
DNA: TGTGCCAGCAGACGACTAGCGGGAGATGAGCAGTTCTTC

size: .
D: TRBD1
V: TRBV18
J: TRBJ1-1
CDR3: CASSEGATEAFF
DNA: TGTGCCAGCTCAGAGGGGGCCACTGAAGCTTTCTTT

size: .
D: .
V: TRBV6-5
J: TRBJ1-3
CDR3: CASSRTGESGNTIYF
DNA: TGTGCCAGCAGCCGCACAGGAGAATCTGGAAACACCATATATTTT

size: .
D: .
V: TRBV5-4
J: TRBJ1-4
CDR3: CASSLAGSVLESEKLFF
DNA: TGTGCCAGCAGCTTGGCCGGGTCGGTACTCGAGTCTGAAAAACTGTTTTTT

size: .
D: .
V: TRBV15
J: TRBJ1-5
CDR3: CATSRDRFSQPQHF
DNA: TGTGCCACCAGCAGAGATCGATTTAGTCAGCCCCAGCATTTT

size: .
D: .
V: TRBV30
J: TRBJ1-2
CDR3: CAWSEIPGYGYTF
DNA: TGTGCCTGGAGTGAAATCCCCGGCTATGGCTACACCTTC

size: .
D: .
V: TRBV9
J: TRBJ2-2
CDR3: CASNRNRFGTGELFF
DNA: TGTGCCAGCAATAGGAACAGGTTTGGCACCGGGGAGCTGTTTTTT

size: .
D: TRBD1
V: TRBV2
J: TRBJ1-2
CDR3: CASRTGTAYGYTF
DNA: TGTGCCAGCAGGACCGGGACAGCCTATGGCTACACCTTC

size: once
D: .
V: TRBV5-1
J: TRBJ1-3
CDR3: CASSEGAHLSGNTIYF
DNA: TGCGCCAGCAGCGAAGGGGCCCACCTCTCTGGAAACACCATATATTTT

size: once
D: .
V: TRBV6-5
J: TRBJ2-7
CDR3: CASSYAGSTYEQYF
DNA: TGTGCCAGCAGTTACGCGGGGTCAACCTACGAGCAGTACTTC

size: once
D: TRBD2
V: TRBV15
J: TRBJ2-5
CDR3: CATSSPFGREETQYF
DNA: TGTGCCACCAGCAGTCCCTTCGGGAGGGAAGAGACCCAGTACTTC

size: .
D: .
V: TRBV6-5
J: TRBJ2-2
CDR3: CASSYSLETGGELFF
DNA: TGTGCCAGCAGTTACTCGCTGGAGACGGGCGGGGAGCTGTTTTTT

size: once
D: TRBD1
V: TRBV13
J: TRBJ1-2
CDR3: CASSTRDSRISYGYTF
DNA: TGTGCCAGCAGCACCCGGGACAGCCGAATCAGCTATGGCTACACCTTC

size: .
D: TRBD2
V: TRBV7-2
J: TRBJ2-1
CDR3: CASSLSTSGRMYNEQFF
DNA: TGTGCCAGCAGCTTATCGACTAGCGGGAGGATGTACAATGAGCAGTTCTTC

size: .
D: .
V: TRBV7-9
J: TRBJ1-2
CDR3: CASSLGAHHNYGYTF
DNA: TGTGCCAGCAGCTTAGGGGCACACCATAACTATGGCTACACCTTC

size: .
D: TRBD2
V: TRBV9
J: TRBJ2-3
CDR3: CASSAGRSSTDTQYF
DNA: TGTGCCAGCAGCGCCGGGAGGTCTAGCACAGATACGCAGTATTTT

size: few
D: TRBD2
V: TRBV7-2
J: TRBJ2-3
CDR3: CASSEALAGARSTDTQYF
DNA: TGTGCCAGCAGCGAGGCGCTAGCGGGGGCCCGAAGCACAGATACGCAGTATTTT

size: .
D: .
V: TRBV4-1
J: TRBJ1-1
CDR3: CASSRGQDGNTEAFF
DNA: TGCGCCAGCAGCCGAGGCCAAGACGGTAACACTGAAGCTTTCTTT

size: .
D: .
V: TRBV29-1
J: TRBJ2-1
CDR3: CSVDRDNNEQFF
DNA: TGCAGCGTTGACAGGGATAACAATGAGCAGTTCTTC

size: .
D: .
V: TRBV18
J: TRBJ1-1
CDR3: CASSPRREMTEAFF
DNA: TGTGCCAGCTCACCACGTCGGGAAATGACTGAAGCTTTCTTT

size: .
D: TRBD1
V: TRBV5-6
J: TRBJ2-7
CDR3: CASSRDRTSYEQYF
DNA: TGTGCCAGCAGCCGGGACAGAACTTCCTACGAGCAGTACTTC

size: .
D: .
V: TRBV20-1
J: TRBJ1-1
CDR3: CSARPGGEAFF
DNA: TGCAGTGCTAGACCGGGGGGTGAAGCTTTCTTT

size: few
D: .
V: TRBV18
J: TRBJ1-5
CDR3: CASSSVDGRINQPQHF
DNA: TGTGCCAGCTCCTCAGTTGACGGCAGGATCAATCAGCCCCAGCATTTT

size: .
D: TRBD1
V: TRBV29-1
J: TRBJ1-2
CDR3: CSVRQGLNYGYTF
DNA: TGCAGCGTCCGACAGGGCTTGAACTATGGCTACACCTTC

size: few
D: .
V: TRBV21-1
J: TRBJ2-2
CDR3: CASSKVGALAGGCSTGELFF
DNA: TGTGCCAGCAGCAAAGTAGGTGCCCTAGCGGGAGGGTGTAGCACCGGGGAGCTGTTTTTT

size: once
D: TRBD1
V: TRBV19
J: TRBJ1-6
CDR3: CASSAGTGSPLHF
DNA: TGTGCCAGTAGCGCCGGGACAGGTTCACCCCTCCACTTT

size: .
D: .
V: TRBV6-6
J: TRBJ2-7
CDR3: CASSYAEGNEQYF
DNA: TGTGCCAGCAGTTACGCGGAGGGGAACGAGCAGTACTTC

size: .
D: TRBD2
V: TRBV7-9
J: TRBJ2-1
CDR3: CASSSTSGREYNEQFF
DNA: TGTGCCAGCAGCTCAACTAGCGGGAGGGAATACAATGAGCAGTTCTTC

size: .
D: .
V: TRBV5-1
J: TRBJ2-5
CDR3: CASSADSEETQYF
DNA: TGCGCCAGCAGCGCTGACTCAGAAGAGACCCAGTACTTC

size: few
D: TRBD1
V: TRBV7-6
J: TRBJ2-1
CDR3: CASSLVVGTGGREQFF
DNA: TGTGCCAGCAGCTTAGTTGTCGGGACAGGGGGCCGTGAGCAGTTCTTC

size: .
D: TRBD2
V: TRBV6-6
J: TRBJ2-7
CDR3: CASSWASGYEQYF
DNA: TGTGCCAGCAGTTGGGCTAGCGGCTACGAGCAGTACTTC

size: .
D: .
V: TRBV5-6
J: TRBJ1-1
CDR3: CASSSSSGRGTEAFF
DNA: TGTGCCAGCAGCTCGTCCTCAGGCAGGGGAACTGAAGCTTTCTTT

size: .
D: TRBD1
V: TRBV28
J: TRBJ2-3
CDR3: CASYDRVATDTQYF
DNA: TGTGCCAGCTATGACAGGGTCGCCACAGATACGCAGTATTTT

size: .
D: .
V: TRBV29-1
J: TRBJ2-7
CDR3: CSVGTDKSYEQYF
DNA: TGCAGCGTTGGGACAGACAAATCCTACGAGCAGTACTTC